This T cell receptor (beta chain) was captured by sequencing in a study of cytomegalovirus exposure and HLA in healthy donors. Study findings and constraints: It has been reported that TCR beta sequences accurately predicted the HLA-A and HLA-B alleles of most subjects. Later on, a genetic analysis was performed. It linked a missense variant in DCLRE1C with V- and J-gene trimming of TCR beta. Among TCR beta chains of equal frequency, HLA-associated ones were more clonally expanded in a later analysis. Only CMV serostatus was available as immune exposure information.

Turning to this clone: Its antigen is still unknown.

13 Jbeta primers and 60 Vbeta primers were used for the PCR. TCRdb's copy holds only in-frame clones and misses some; the assay was immunoSEQ multiplex PCR. The sample holds 150,000 to 200,000 clones; approximately 71% are singletons and the top ten take less than 5%. The CDR3 consists of 14 residues. The clonotype originates from a male donor in good health and CMV-seronegative. The gene calls are TRBV21-1 and TRBJ1-6; TRBD1, as called in the table, went unchecked against the DNA. TRBV21-1 has pseudogene status. The sequenced material came from PBMCs. This chain's CDR3 is CASSIPGGHSPLHF. The CDR3 DNA reads as TGTGCCAGCAGCATCCCAGGGGGTCATTCACCCCTCCACTTT.